The 8 T cell receptor beta chains below come from one sample, sequenced in a study of control samples from healthy donors and cancer patients. Here immunoSEQ multiplex PCR was the method, and the copy in TCRdb shows in-frame clones only, minus some. The sample shows tens of thousands of clones, about 90% of them seen only once. The sample comprised PBMCs. These receptors were obtained from a woman in her sixties with head and neck cancer.

This clone was counted a single time. The chain is built from TRBV6-5 and TRBJ2-3; tentative D call: TRBD1 (6 bases). Germline-derived CDR1 and CDR2 are MNHEY and SVGAGI. Trimming stripped 0 bases from V and 8 bases from J, with 15 bases between. This CDR3 spans 15 amino acids. The CDR3 loop reads CASSYSNRATRTQYF. The CDR3 DNA reads TGTGCCAGCAGTTACTCGAACAGGGCCACTCGTACGCAGTATTTT.

The V and J genes are TRBV19 and TRBJ1-1, with 9 nucleotides matching TRBD1. CDR3 size: 15 residues. The V gene's germline CDR1 is LNHDA and CDR2 SQIVND (reference sequence). With 4 bases clipped from V and 2 bases from J, the junction kept 5 bases outside the gene matches. CDR3 residues: CASSTRTGVNTEAFF. The CDR3, as DNA: TGTGCCAGTAGTACAAGGACAGGGGTAAACACTGAAGCTTTCTTT.

The CDR3: CASRRGQGRSYTF. DNA for the CDR3: TGTGCCAGCAGACGGGGACAGGGTCGTAGCTACACCTTC. The J gene is TRBJ1-2, the V gene TRBV28, with TRBD1 identical over 9 bases. The CDR3 is 13 residues long. Germline-derived CDR1 and CDR2 are MDHEN and SYDVKM. With 6 bases clipped from V and 9 bases from J, the junction kept 8 bases outside the gene matches.

The V gene is TRBV27, the J gene TRBJ1-5; possibly TRBD1 for D (6 bases). V shed 1 base and J shed 7 bases, with 11 bases lying between them. The CDR3 is 14 amino acids. Germline V gene sequence: CDR1 MNHEY, CDR2 SMNVEV (reference sequence). Written as DNA, the CDR3 is TGTGCCAGCAGTTTATATCTGGGGGGCCAGCCCCAGCATTTT. Translated: CASSLYLGGQPQHF.

In its sample, this clone was seen once. The chain employs TRBV19 and TRBJ2-7, with 8 bases matching TRBD1. The CDR3 consists of 16 residues. The germline CDR1 and CDR2 sequences are LNHDA and SQIVND (reference sequence). The J segment lost 5 bases and the V segment lost 6 bases, leaving 15 bases of the junction unmatched. The CDR3 here is CASSRYYRGNWNEQYF. In DNA, the CDR3 is TGTGCCAGTAGCAGATACTACAGGGGGAATTGGAACGAGCAGTACTTC.

The chain has TRBV27 and TRBJ2-7; tentatively, D is TRBD2 (6 bases). Trimming took 6 bases from V and 0 from J, leaving 9 bases between them. The length of the CDR3 is 13 residues. Germline assignment: CDR1 MNHEY and CDR2 SMNVEV (reference sequence). The CDR3 DNA is TGTGCCAGCAGCGAGACTAGCTCCTACGAGCAGTACTTC. Translated: CASSETSSYEQYF.

The chain couples TRBV12-3 or TRBV12-4 to TRBJ1-1; TRBD1 is a possible D gene (5 bases). Between the trimmed V and J ends, which lost 6 bases and 7 bases, there was a span of 9 bases. The CDR3 consists of 11 residues. The CDR3 DNA reads as TGTGCCAGCAGAAGAGACAGTGAAGCTTTCTTT. Translated: CASRRDSEAFF.

This chain connects TRBV27 to TRBJ1-2, with TRBD1 identical over 8 bases. This CDR3 contains 18 residues. From germline, CDR1 is MNHEY and CDR2 SMNVEV (reference sequence). Trimming removed 3 bases from V and 0 bases from J; junction bases left unmatched: 12. The CDR3 DNA reads TGTGCCAGCAGTTTGCGTCCGGGGACAGGCTTCCCTAACTATGGCTACACCTTC. Its translation is CASSLRPGTGFPNYGYTF.